One sample yielded the 8 T cell receptor beta chains listed below, sequenced in a study of T cell repertoires in cytomegalovirus infection. TCRdb redid the calling of the reads with MiXCR, one entry per CDR3 protein. Of about 330,000 distinct CDR3 sequences in the sample, roughly 36% were seen once. These receptors have no identified antigens. The sample in question was cultured PBMCs, obtained from culture after CMV antigen stimulation. The receptors derive from a human donor in good health (CMV status not recorded). Some clones in this sample may be carry-over from other donors' samples.

There are a few counts of this clonotype. CDR3 bases: TGCGCCAGCAGCCAGTTGCTTCCCGGGGAGCTGTTTTTT. Its protein product is CASSQLLPGELFF. The chain combines TRBV4-1 with TRBJ2-2; D is unclear. The germline gives CDR1 MGHRA, CDR2 YSYEKL. Trimming left V 3 bases short and J 6 bases short, with 8 bases between. There are 13 residues in the CDR3.

V usage is TRBV24-1 and J usage is TRBJ2-1; 9 bases map to TRBD1. This CDR3 is 16 amino acids long. The ends lost 2 bases at V and 7 bases at J; junction bases unmatched: 8. Per the germline V gene, CDR1 is KGHDR and CDR2 is SFDVKD. In DNA form, the CDR3 reads TGTGCCACCAGTGATTCTTGGACAGGGGCAGGTAATGAGCAGTTCTTC. Encoded protein: CATSDSWTGAGNEQFF.

The rearrangement joins TRBV2 to TRBJ2-3; D gene ambiguous. The germline gives CDR1 SNHLY, CDR2 FYNNEI. The CDR3 runs 11 residues. Trimming cost V 8 bases and J 8 bases, with 11 bases left between them. In DNA, the CDR3 is TGTGCCAGCGCCGGTTCAGCTACGCAGTATTTT. It codes for CASAGSATQYF.

The gene calls are TRBV3-1 and TRBJ2-2, with D possibly TRBD2 on 6 matching bases. Deletions cut 3 bases from V and 6 bases from J, with 17 bases between. The CDR3 has 16 residues. In germline, CDR1 is LGHDT, CDR2 YNNKEL (reference sequence). The CDR3 loop reads CASSHNTGTLAGELFF. CDR3 nucleotide sequence: TGTGCCAGCAGCCACAACACCGGGACTCTAGCCGGGGAGCTGTTTTTT.

This clonotype was seen ten or more times. J is TRBJ1-2 and V is TRBV7-2; 7 positions match TRBD1. Germline V gene data show CDR1 as SGHTA and CDR2 as FQGNSA. V dropped 2 bases and J dropped 7; count of bases not matched to a gene: 13. The CDR3 contains 16 residues. The CDR3 bases are TGTGCCAGCAGCTTAATCCCTAGGACAGGCACGGGTGGCTACACCTTC. As protein: CASSLIPRTGTGGYTF.

A few counts support this clonotype. V is TRBV7-3 and J is TRBJ2-1; D gene ambiguous. Germline V gives CDR1 SGHTA, CDR2 FQGTGA. The germline V and J ends were trimmed by 3 bases and 9 bases, with 9 bases remaining between them. The CDR3 contains 12 residues. The CDR3 reads CASSLVSTEQFF. The CDR3 DNA is TGTGCCAGCAGCTTGGTCAGTACTGAGCAGTTCTTC.

The table lists this clonotype with a few counts. The chain uses TRBV28 and TRBJ2-7; 13 bases map to TRBD2. The CDR3 loop spans 16 amino acids. Germline CDR1 MDHEN, CDR2 SYDVKM. V lost 4 bases and J lost 7; bases outside the gene matches: 10. This CDR3 is CASSSGLAGPRGEQYF. In DNA, the CDR3 is TGTGCCAGCAGTTCGGGACTAGCGGGACCCAGGGGAGAGCAGTACTTC.

This clonotype was seen a few times. This chain joins TRBV7-8 and TRBJ2-2; no reliable D call. This CDR3 is 15 amino acids long. Germline V gives CDR1 SGHVS, CDR2 FQNEAQ. Trimming cost V 8 bases and J 4 bases, with 17 bases left between them. CDR3 nucleotide sequence: TGTGCCAGCGCAGCGAGAACATCGATCACCGGGGAGCTGTTTTTT. Its translation: CASAARTSITGELFF.